These T cell receptor beta chains were read from a single sample in a study of T-cell memory formation after mild COVID-19. TCRdb re-derived calls from the 5' RACE reads in MiXCR, one entry per CDR3 protein. The top ten hold around a fifth of the sample, which has roughly 300,000 distinct CDR3 sequences, roughly 8.2% seen once. The sample taken for sequencing was PBMCs or a T cell subset sorted from them (not recorded which). These receptor sequences come from a man aged 18 to 30 who had mild COVID-19 (a few samples of this study predate the infection). Cell type and time point are not known. Each CDR3 is given with its conserved first and last residue. A D gene is named only where the DNA matches it firmly.

TRBD2 TRBV11-2 CASSSSGVYNEQFF
. TRBV4-2 CASSLRRGHNTEAFF
. TRBV19 CASKGPGSYNEQFF
. TRBV12-3/TRBV12-4 CASSNSPGGRGEQYF
TRBD1 TRBV7-9 CASSLAGDRYTDTQYF
TRBD1 TRBV5-1 CASSARQGEAYEQYF
. TRBV5-1 CASSRTSNNEKLFF
. TRBV14 CASSQGTGTGGETQYF
. TRBV6-2/TRBV6-3 CASSYRTVLIYGYTF
TRBD1 TRBV7-2 CASSSRQGAEYGYTF
. TRBV4-1 CASSQEMGRYNEQFF
. TRBV4-3 CASSPGASTDTQYF
TRBD2 TRBV5-1 CASSLSGTTSAETQYF
. TRBV20-1 CSARAGFPYGYTF
TRBD2 TRBV12-3/TRBV12-4 CASGTSGGADTQYF
TRBD1 TRBV6-5 CASSYSGQANSGNTIYF
TRBD1 TRBV7-2 CASSPGQGAVRRGYTF
TRBD2 TRBV24-1 CATTGTSGGTQRETQYF
. TRBV30 CAWSSTGYEQYF
. TRBV7-2 CASSWATNEKLFF
. TRBV15 CATSRQGSSGNTEAFF
. TRBV10-3 CATLGASTDTQYF
. TRBV6-1 CASSGTAYGYTF
. TRBV6-2/TRBV6-3 CASRNAGNTEAFF
TRBD1 TRBV19 CASGTGTGFYNEQFF
. TRBV7-9 CASSLGKETQYF
TRBD2 TRBV7-9 CASSPTRLASRTDTQYF
. TRBV11-2 CASSLDRRNTQYF
TRBD2 TRBV6-6 CASSLGLAGVTSYNEQFF
TRBD1 TRBV30 CAWQGAGYEQYF
. TRBV3-1 CASSPRGGFGYTF
. TRBV12-3/TRBV12-4 CASRKEGILTAYEQYF
. TRBV25-1 CASSEYTGDYTF
. TRBV10-3 CAISAGVMNTEAFF
. TRBV3-1 CASSQDSRREQFF
TRBD1 TRBV20-1 CSAPDRGNYGYTF
. TRBV7-8 CASSLGVRTTSRETQYF
. TRBV7-9 CASSLMGGSDEQFF
TRBD1 TRBV7-3 CASSPIRDRAVFNQPQHF
TRBD1 TRBV5-1 CASSSETGGPMDTQYF
. TRBV15 CATSRVRGWTEAFF
. TRBV4-3 CASSRVGLGDIGAFF
TRBD1 TRBV3-1 CASSQDGTGVNIQYF
. TRBV3-1 CASSPRAAVETQYF
. TRBV2 CASSFRAEVDNEQFF
TRBD1 TRBV4-2 CASSQIDRGKETQYF
TRBD1 TRBV30 CAWSVRQGTGKSSGNTIYF